This T cell receptor (beta chain) was profiled in a study of CD8 T cells in ankylosing spondylitis. Study outcomes and limitations: For ankylosing spondylitis blood, a TCR beta motif of eight or nine highly homologous variants appeared characteristic. Disease-linked clones were reportedly significantly enriched in matched ankylosing spondylitis synovial fluid.

This clonotype was counted a single time. As yet, its antigen is unknown. This may arise from a read error, as a much more abundant clone is one base away. TCRdb called the 5' RACE reads again in MiXCR, with one record for every CDR3 protein. This sample yields 200,000 or so distinct CDR3 sequences, of which under 30% are seen a single time; more than 6.5% belongs to the top ten. The sequencing input was blood, either unsorted or a sorted T cell fraction (not recorded which). This receptor was identified in a male donor with ankylosing spondylitis or in good health (not recorded which).

The CDR3 DNA reads as TGTGCCAGCAGCCATGTATCCATCGGGGGAGGGACGAGGGACATTCAGTACTTC. Protein: CASSHVSIGGGTRDIQYF. This chain links TRBV14 with TRBJ2-4, with TRBD2 matching 7 bases. Germline V lookup: CDR1 SGHDN, CDR2 FVKESK. V lost 3 bases and J lost 8; bases outside the gene matches: 19. This CDR3 comprises 18 residues.